The 28 T cell receptor beta chains below come from one sample, sequenced in a study of memory CD4+ T cells and cytomegalovirus serostatus. Single viable CD3+CD4+CD8-CD45RO+ cells were sorted as the memory CD4+ T cells. Only in-frame clones appear in the TCRdb table, and some are missing; sequencing was by immunoSEQ multiplex PCR. The top ten hold about 0.95% of the sample, which has some 60,000 clones, roughly 81% seen once. The specimen was memory CD4+ T cells from blood. These receptors originate from an adult in good health and CMV-seronegative.

The chain is built from TRBV5-1 and TRBJ2-7, with D unresolved. This CDR3 is 15 amino acids long. Germline-derived CDR1 and CDR2 are SGHRS and YFSETQ. The ends were cut back, 4 bases at V and 2 bases at J, with 16 bases in the middle. The CDR3 DNA is TGCGCCAGCAGCCAACAAACAGCCATACCCTACGAGCAGTACTTC. This encodes CASSQQTAIPYEQYF.

V is TRBV7-6 and J is TRBJ1-4; D not resolved. CDR1 and CDR2 (germline): SGHVS, FNYEAQ. Trimming removed 1 base from V and 3 bases from J, with 3 bases in between. The CDR3 covers 13 residues. CDR3 nucleotide sequence: TGTGCCAGCAGCTTAGAGGCTAATGAAAAACTGTTTTTT. Translation gives CASSLEANEKLFF. Drawing the rest from reference TRBV7-6 and TRBJ1-4, the complete variable domain is GAGVSQSPRYKVTKRGQDVALRCDPISGHVSLYWYRQALGQGPEFLTYFNYEAQQDKSGLPNDRFSAERPEGSISTLTIQRTEQRDSAMYRCASSLEANEKLFFGSGTQLSVL.

The chain couples TRBV5-6 to TRBJ2-1; D possibly corresponds to TRBD1 (7 bases). The CDR3 sequence is 15 residues long. V lost 6 bases, J lost 7 bases, and 20 bases lay in between. Germline V gives CDR1 SGHDT, CDR2 YYEEEE. The CDR3 reads CASTLAGPGGNEQFF. CDR3 in DNA: TGTGCCAGCACCCTGGCGGGACCAGGGGGGAATGAGCAGTTCTTC.

This clone appeared once. This chain links TRBV6-5 with TRBJ1-2; 9 bases line up with TRBD1. The V gene end was trimmed by 5 bases and the J gene end by 9 bases; junction bases not matched to a gene: 7. The CDR3 covers 13 residues. Germline CDR1 is MNHEY and CDR2 is SVGAGI. CDR3 region: CASSQNRGPSYTF. The CDR3 DNA follows: TGTGCCAGCAGTCAAAACAGGGGGCCGAGCTACACCTTC.

The V and J genes are TRBV5-4 and TRBJ2-5, with D perhaps matching TRBD1 (5 bases). CDR3 length: 14 amino acids. Between the trimmed V and J ends, which lost 7 bases and 2 bases, there was a span of 15 bases. Germline loops: CDR1 SGHNT, CDR2 YYREEE (reference sequence). The CDR3, as DNA: TGTGCCAGCTCTCAAGGGGTTCGGCAAGAGACCCAGTACTTC. It codes for CASSQGVRQETQYF.

The chain is built from TRBV10-3 and TRBJ1-1, with D unresolved. The CDR3 has 13 residues. Trimming shortened V by 0 bases and J by 3 bases, and 5 bases separated the two germline ends. From germline, CDR1 is ENHRY and CDR2 SYGVKD. CDR3 DNA: TGTGCCATCAGTGAGTCGGCCCACACTGAAGCTTTCTTT. Residues: CAISESAHTEAFF.

The rearrangement links TRBV5-6 to TRBJ1-2; maybe TRBD1 (6 bases). The V gene's germline CDR1 is SGHDT and CDR2 YYEEEE. The ends were cut back, 2 bases at V and 6 bases at J, with 17 bases in the middle. CDR3 length: 15 amino acids. The DNA for the CDR3 is TGTGCCAGCAGCTTAATAGTCTCTGGGGGCGATGGCTACACCTTC. Translating it yields CASSLIVSGGDGYTF.

V gene TRBV30 combines with J gene TRBJ1-5; TRBD1 might be the D (5 bases). CDR1 is GTSNPN and CDR2 is SVGIG in the germline V gene (reference sequence). This CDR3 has 15 residues. V was clipped by 0 bases and J by 4 bases, with 13 bases between them. CDR3 region: CAWSVLGTLNQPQHF. The CDR3 coding sequence is TGTGCCTGGAGTGTGTTAGGGACTTTAAATCAGCCCCAGCATTTT.

The chain is built from TRBV28 and TRBJ2-3; either TRBD1 or TRBD2 may supply D (5 bases each). The CDR3 loop spans 18 amino acids. V was trimmed by 5 bases and J by 0 bases, leaving 21 bases between them. The germline V gene encodes CDR1 MDHEN and CDR2 SYDVKM. CDR3 amino acids: CASSPYGTSVTSTDTQYF. The CDR3 DNA sequence: TGTGCCAGCAGTCCATATGGGACCAGCGTGACTAGCACAGATACGCAGTATTTT.

The chain employs TRBV11-3 and TRBJ2-1, with a tentative D call TRBD2 (6 bases). CDR1 and CDR2 (germline): SGHNT, YENEEA. V shed 2 bases and J shed 4 bases, with 12 bases lying between them. This CDR3 is 15 amino acids long. The CDR3 is CASSLIRGTYNEQFF. CDR3 DNA sequence: TGTGCCAGCAGCTTAATCCGGGGGACGTACAATGAGCAGTTCTTC.

This sequence joins TRBV28 and TRBJ1-6; TRBD1 might be the D (5 bases). The germline gives CDR1 MDHEN, CDR2 SYDVKM. The V gene lost 6 bases and the J gene lost 0 bases, with 18 bases spanning the gap. The CDR3 extends over 18 amino acids. The DNA for the CDR3 is TGTGCCAGCAGCGGGGACCCGGTACAGAGCTCCTATAATTCACCCCTCCACTTT. This encodes CASSGDPVQSSYNSPLHF.

The V gene is TRBV6-4, the J gene TRBJ2-2; 13 bases line up with TRBD2. This CDR3 contains 15 residues. V lost 0 bases and J lost 9; bases outside the gene matches: 1. The germline CDR1 and CDR2 sequences are MRHNA and SNTAGT. CDR3: CASSDSTSGRRELFF. CDR3 sequence (DNA): TGTGCCAGCAGTGACTCGACTAGCGGGAGGCGGGAGCTGTTTTTT.

The V call is TRBV7-7, the J call TRBJ1-1; D is uncertain. Germline CDR1 is SSHAT and CDR2 is FNYEAQ (reference sequence). The germline V and J ends were trimmed by 6 bases and 1 base, with 9 bases remaining between them. This CDR3 contains 13 residues. CDR3 coding DNA: TGTGCCAGCAGTAAATCAAAGAACACTGAAGCTTTCTTT. Its translation: CASSKSKNTEAFF.

The rearrangement joins TRBV6-5 to TRBJ1-2; tentatively, D is TRBD1 (6 bases). V was trimmed by 6 bases and J by 8 bases, leaving 19 bases between them. The V gene's germline CDR1 is MNHEY and CDR2 SVGAGI. The CDR3 is 14 residues long. The CDR3, as DNA: TGTGCCAGCAGCCGAACCACAGGGTCGCGGGGCTACACCTTC. It is translated as CASSRTTGSRGYTF.

Concerning this clone: This CDR3 is also generated by other DNA sequences in the sample. The chain joins TRBV5-1 to TRBJ1-5; the D is unclear. Germline CDR1 reads SGHRS; CDR2 reads YFSETQ. There are 13 residues in the CDR3. The V and J ends lost 0 bases and 0 bases respectively, with 1 base between them. CDR3 nucleotide sequence: TGCGCCAGCAGCTTGGATAGCAATCAGCCCCAGCATTTT. It specifies CASSLDSNQPQHF.

Only one count was recorded for this clone. This chain links TRBV29-1 with TRBJ2-1; D not certain. CDR3 length equals 15 residues. Trimming stripped 4 bases from V and 0 bases from J, with 13 bases between. Germline CDR1 reads SQVTM; CDR2 reads ANQGSEA. CDR3 coding DNA: TGCAGCGTTGTTGGCGGCCCGAGCTCCTACAATGAGCAGTTCTTC. It translates to CSVVGGPSSYNEQFF.

The chain is built from TRBV7-3 and TRBJ1-1; D might be TRBD1 (6 bases). The CDR3 contains 13 residues. Trimming pared 5 bases from V and 3 bases from J, leaving 10 bases between. In germline, CDR1 is SGHTA, CDR2 FQGTGA. This chain's CDR3 is CASSQSGDTEAFF. CDR3 sequence (DNA): TGTGCCAGCAGCCAATCAGGGGACACTGAAGCTTTCTTT.

The chain uses TRBV4-3 and TRBJ2-7; no clear D gene. Per the germline V gene, CDR1 is LGHNA and CDR2 is YSLEER. The CDR3 sequence is 15 residues long. The ends were cut back, 0 bases at V and 1 base at J, with 10 bases in the middle. The CDR3 reads CASSQDIQNSYEQYF. The DNA of the CDR3 is TGCGCCAGCAGCCAAGATATCCAGAATTCCTACGAGCAGTACTTC.

The chain has TRBV7-2 and TRBJ2-1, with D maybe TRBD2 (6 bases). V was cut by 5 bases and J by 7 bases, with 21 bases left in between. Germline V gene data show CDR1 as SGHTA and CDR2 as FQGNSA. The CDR3 covers 16 residues. The CDR3 here is CASSGGRIVAGNEQFF. The DNA for the CDR3 is TGTGCCAGCAGCGGAGGGAGGATAGTTGCGGGGAATGAGCAGTTCTTC.

This sequence joins TRBV27 and TRBJ2-1, with 11 bases fitting TRBD2. This CDR3 comprises 16 residues. Per germline, CDR1 MNHEY and CDR2 SMNVEV (reference sequence). Unmatched junction bases numbered 4, after V lost 2 bases and J lost 4 bases. CDR3 amino acids: CASSLRGTSGYNEQFF. For the CDR3, the DNA is TGTGCCAGCAGTTTAAGGGGGACTAGCGGTTACAATGAGCAGTTCTTC.

This clone appeared a single time. The genes are TRBV30 and TRBJ1-5, with a weak D call TRBD1 (5 bases). The V end lost 2 bases, the J end lost 4 bases, and 15 bases lay between the germline ends. This CDR3 spans 15 amino acids. Germline CDR1 is GTSNPN and CDR2 is SVGIG (reference sequence). The CDR3 reads CAWSKDGTANQPQHF. DNA of the CDR3: TGTGCCTGGAGTAAGGACGGGACGGCGAATCAGCCCCAGCATTTT.

The chain is built from TRBV19 and TRBJ2-3; 9 positions match TRBD2. V trimming: 7 bases; J trimming: 0 bases; junction bases outside the gene matches: 5. The CDR3 covers 15 residues. Germline-derived CDR1 and CDR2 are LNHDA and SQIVND (reference sequence). CDR3 nucleotides: TGTGCCAGTACCACGACTAGCGGAAGCACAGATACGCAGTATTTT. It is translated as CASTTTSGSTDTQYF.

The chain employs TRBV19 and TRBJ2-3, with TRBD2 matching over 9 bases. This CDR3 contains 15 residues. Germline loops: CDR1 LNHDA, CDR2 SQIVND (reference sequence). V gave up 7 bases and J gave up 4 bases; unmatched junction bases: 9. CDR3 sequence (DNA): TGTGCCAGTACCCCTAGCGGGATTGAGGCAGATACGCAGTATTTT. Its translation is CASTPSGIEADTQYF.

CDR3 in DNA: TGTGCCAGCAGCTTAGGGGAGGGATCTGGAAACACCATATATTTT. Translating it yields CASSLGEGSGNTIYF. The gene calls are TRBV7-9 and TRBJ1-3; the D is unclear. The ends were cut back, 1 base at V and 1 base at J, with 8 bases in the middle. The length of the CDR3 is 15 residues. The V gene's germline CDR1 is SEHNR and CDR2 FQNEAQ (reference sequence).

The chain recombines TRBV5-1 with TRBJ2-3, with D possibly being TRBD2 (6 bases). V was clipped by 4 bases and J by 0 bases, with 27 bases between them. There are 20 residues in the CDR3. Germline lookup yields CDR1 SGHRS and CDR2 YFSETQ. CDR3 residues: CASSPPSLSNSGRSTDTQYF. The CDR3 nucleotides are TGCGCCAGCAGCCCCCCCTCTTTGAGTAATAGCGGACGTAGCACAGATACGCAGTATTTT.

V usage is TRBV11-3 and J usage is TRBJ2-7; D gene unclear. This CDR3 comprises 11 residues. Deletions cut 4 bases from V and 6 bases from J, with 7 bases between. CDR1 and CDR2 from the germline V gene are SGHNT and YENEEA. CDR3 amino acids: CASSSSGEQYF. DNA of the CDR3: TGTGCCAGCAGCTCATCAGGCGAGCAGTACTTC.

V and J are TRBV11-2 and TRBJ1-5, with D unclear. Germline values: CDR1 SGHAT, CDR2 FQNNGV. The CDR3 consists of 13 residues. Deletions cut 4 bases from V and 3 bases from J, with 7 bases between. CDR3 loop: CASSSGVNQPQHF. The DNA for the CDR3 is TGTGCCAGCAGCTCCGGGGTCAATCAGCCCCAGCATTTT.

The rearrangement uses TRBV7-6 and TRBJ2-7, with 10 bases aligning to TRBD2. J lost 1 base, V lost 5 bases, and 5 bases had no gene match. Germline CDR1 reads SGHVS; CDR2 reads FNYEAQ. The CDR3 contains 15 residues. This chain's CDR3 is CASSQLAGQSYEQYF. The DNA for the CDR3 is TGTGCCAGCAGCCAACTAGCGGGGCAATCCTACGAGCAGTACTTC.